Below are 9 T cell receptor beta chains sequenced from a single sample in a study of tissue T cells after allogeneic stem cell transplantation. Time point here: mouse harvest day 14 after allogeneic transplant. Mouse grafts combined 10^7 T-cell-depleted bone marrow cells with 10^6 splenic CD5+ T cells. Some clones are missing from TCRdb's copy, which holds only in-frame ones; the method was immunoSEQ multiplex PCR. The profile covers 5,000 or so clones, with approximately 30% appearing a single time and less than 4.5% taken by the ten largest. Input material: skin. These receptors came from a female BALB/c mouse given C57BL/6 T cells with graft-versus-host disease after an allogeneic hematopoietic cell transplant.

On this clone itself: Each gene name is a mouse one. The CDR3 DNA, read in part, is TGTGCCAGCAGCAACTGGGGCTCTAGTGCAGAAACGCTGTAT. Translated, it gives CASSNWGSSAETLY. The CDR3 in full is CASSNWGSSAETLYF. This chain uses TRBV3 with TRBJ2-3, with 7 bases lining up with TRBD2. The read falls 1 residue short of the CDR3 end, and the missing part is taken from the germline J gene. The CDR3 has 15 residues. CDR1 SNHLY and CDR2 FYNGKV come from the germline V gene (reference sequence). V lost 5 bases and J lost 0; bases outside the gene matches: 5.

In the case of this clone: Gene and germline names: mouse. Read data end 1 residue before the CDR3 end; the end is taken from the germline J gene. V usage is TRBV16 and J usage is TRBJ2-1, with 8 bases matching TRBD2. The germline gives CDR1 SGHSA, CDR2 FRNQAP. The CDR3 extends over 15 amino acids. After removal of 1 base from V and 4 bases from J, the junction contained 3 bases not matched to a gene. CDR3 DNA, as far as it was read: TGTGCAAGCAGCTTAGCCCCTGGGGGGTATGCTGAGCAGTTC. Protein: CASSLAPGGYAEQF. The full-length CDR3 reads as CASSLAPGGYAEQFF. The full variable domain, with the rest looked up from reference TRBV16 and TRBJ2-1, is NAGVIQTPRHKVTGKGQEATLWCEPISGHSAVFWYRQTIVQGLEFLTYFRNQAPIDDSGMPKERFSAQMPNQSHSTLKIQSTQPQDSAVYLCASSLAPGGYAEQFFGPGTRLTVL.

Of note for this clone: Genes here carry mouse names. Read data end 1 residue before the CDR3 end; the end is taken from the germline J gene. The chain couples TRBV26 to TRBJ2-1; D is ambiguous. Deletions cut 4 bases from V and 6 bases from J, with 7 bases between. CDR1 is KGHPV and CDR2 is FQNQEV in the germline V gene (reference sequence). The CDR3 length is 12 residues. The chain's CDR3 is CASSRGIAEQFF. CDR3 DNA, as far as it was read: TGTGCCAGCAGTCGGGGTATTGCTGAGCAGTTC.

This clone is medium-sized (0.01 to 0.1%) within its sample. Mouse gene names apply. From the germline J gene comes the end of the CDR3, since the read stops 1 residue before it. The rearrangement uses TRBV26 and TRBJ2-5; 8 bases agree with TRBD1. V lost 4 bases and J lost 6; bases outside the gene matches: 0. The CDR3 runs 12 residues. Germline CDR1 reads KGHPV; CDR2 reads FQNQEV (reference sequence). The CDR3 reads CASSRDRDTQYF. CDR3 bases read: TGTGCCAGCAGTCGGGACAGGGACACCCAGTAC.

This clone came up a few times. Mouse names are used for the genes. The sequenced fragment ends 1 residue before the CDR3 boundary, so the rest is inferred from the germline J gene. The chain links TRBV5 to TRBJ1-1; maybe TRBD1 (6 bases). The ends were cut back, 6 bases at V and 1 base at J, with 6 bases in the middle. Germline V gene sequence: CDR1 LGHNA, CDR2 YNLKQL (reference sequence). The CDR3 is made up of 12 amino acids. CDR3 DNA, as far as it was read: TGTGCCAGCAGACAGGGAAACACAGAAGTCTTC. This gives the protein CASRQGNTEVF. The whole CDR3 reads CASRQGNTEVFF.

This clone is medium-sized within its sample. The germline and genes are mouse ones. This CDR3 reads CASSLSQGNERLFF. The DNA read from the CDR3 is TGTGCCAGCAGTCTGAGTCAGGGCAACGAAAGATTATTT. The V gene is TRBV26, the J gene TRBJ1-4, with D tentatively TRBD1 (5 bases). The CDR3 end falls 1 residue outside the read, so it is completed with the germline J gene. V was trimmed by 2 bases and J by 4 bases, leaving 8 bases between them. From germline, CDR1 is KGHPV and CDR2 FQNQEV (reference sequence). The CDR3 runs 14 residues.

For this clone: Each gene name is a mouse one. The read gets to within 1 residue of the CDR3 end, and the germline J gene fills in the rest. The chain joins TRBV31 to TRBJ1-1; 7 bases align to TRBD1. Germline lookup yields CDR1 GKSSPN and CDR2 SITVG. The CDR3 is made up of 16 amino acids. V lost 0 bases and J lost 4; bases outside the gene matches: 11. CDR3 DNA (partial): TGTGCCTGGAGTCTAGACAGGGAAGGGGCTTCCACAGAAGTCTTC. Protein product: CAWSLDREGASTEVF. The entire CDR3 is CAWSLDREGASTEVFF. The full variable domain, rest sourced from reference TRBV31 and TRBJ1-1, is AQTIHQWPVAEIKAVGSPLSLGCTIKGKSSPNLYWYWQATGGTLQQLFYSITVGQVESVVQLNLSASRPKDDQFILSTEKLLLSHSGFYLCAWSLDREGASTEVFFGKGTRLTVV.

This clone is judged large (0.1 to 1%). The germline and genes are mouse ones. The CDR3 goes on 1 residue after the read ends, and that part is filled in from the germline J gene. The chain has TRBV29 and TRBJ1-2; 9 positions match TRBD1. Germline trimming cut 4 bases from V and 4 bases from J; bases unmatched to any gene: 1. The CDR3 is made up of 13 amino acids. CDR1 is MSHET and CDR2 is SYDVDS in the germline V gene. CDR3 region: CASSSGQGSDYTF. The sequenced CDR3 bases are TGTGCTAGCAGTTCGGGACAGGGCTCCGACTACACC.

In this sample, this clone turned up a few times. The gene names given are mouse names. The read ends 1 residue shy of where the CDR3 ends; the end is completed using the germline J gene. The chain joins TRBV1 to TRBJ2-4; 7 nucleotides agree with TRBD2. V shed 3 bases and J 0 bases; nucleotides not matched to a gene: 3. This CDR3 is 15 amino acids long. Per the germline V gene, CDR1 is NSQYPW and CDR2 is LRSPGD (reference sequence). The sequenced part of the CDR3 DNA is TGCACCTGCAGTGCCGGGGGGGGTAGTCAAAACACCTTGTAC. Translation: CTCSAGGGSQNTLY. In full, the CDR3 is CTCSAGGGSQNTLYF.